This TCR beta chain was obtained from a study of cytomegalovirus exposure and HLA in healthy donors. The PCR employed 60 Vbeta primers together with 13 Jbeta primers. Generated by immunoSEQ multiplex PCR, the TCRdb table keeps only in-frame clones and is missing some. The sample has some 120,000 clones; about 76% are singletons. Trimming took 3 bases from V and 4 from J; bases not matched to a gene: 8. The CDR3 has 16 amino acids. Germline loops: CDR1 SGHVS, CDR2 FNYEAQ. The receptor was derived from a woman between 55 and 75 years old in good health and CMV-seropositive. The chain carries TRBV7-6 and TRBJ2-3; 9 bases align to TRBD1. Input material: PBMCs. CDR3 nucleotide sequence: TGTGCCAGCAGCTTCCCGGGACAGGGATGGGCAGATACGCAGTATTTT. This sequence encodes CASSFPGQGWADTQYF.